This record concerns one TCR beta chain sequence. The source of the sample is a study of blood T cell repertoires in COVID-19. Study background: In each case, the material was cDNA or gDNA derived from T cells, B-cell-depleted T cells, or PBMCs.

This CDR3 is 15 amino acids long. Germline assignment: CDR1 SGDLS and CDR2 YYNGEE. Trimming stripped 2 bases from V and 7 bases from J, with 16 bases between. In the authors' methods: Estimation of nucleated cell counts was performed using reference gene primer amplification. TCRdb keeps only in-frame clones here, not all; method: immunoSEQ multiplex PCR. D and trimming were read from the DNA, whereas the V and J calls and clone size are those reported in that table. The sample consists of around 160,000 clones, approximately 91% of them appearing once. The sequencing sample was made of peripheral blood. The clonotype originates from a man between 18 and 29 years old with acute or convalescent COVID-19. The rearrangement joins TRBV9 to TRBJ2-4, with D possibly matching TRBD1 (6 bases). The CDR3 region is CASSVTGLQTNIQYF. DNA of the CDR3: TGTGCCAGCAGCGTTACAGGGTTGCAAACGAACATTCAGTACTTC. Filled out from reference TRBV9 and TRBJ2-4, the complete variable domain reads DSGVTQTPKHLITATGQRVTLRCSPRSGDLSVYWYQQSLDQGLQFLIQYYNGEERAKGNILERFSAQQFPDLHSELNLSSLELGDSALYFCASSVTGLQTNIQYFGAGTRLSVL.